The rows below give T cell receptor beta chains drawn from one sample of a study of T cells in Graves' hyperthyroidism and ophthalmopathy. Each CDR3 protein gets one entry after TCRdb re-called the multiplex PCR reads with MiXCR. This sample has fewer than 450,000 distinct CDR3 sequences, with about 17% found just once. Sequencing was done on a sample of blood. These receptors originate from a woman aged 25 to 39 with Graves' hyperthyroidism that later progressed to Graves' ophthalmopathy. Each CDR3 is given with its conserved first and last residue. The order of the fields is clone size, V gene, D gene, CDR3 length, J gene, CDR3 DNA, CDR3 protein. D genes are given only for firm matches. Expanded clones are given a class, and other clones once, few, many or no size at all.

>-|TRBV29-1|-|11|TRBJ1-1
TGCAGCGTTCCCTATTCGACTGAAGCTTTCTTT
CSVPYSTEAFF
>many|TRBV10-3|-|12|TRBJ2-7
TGTGCCATCAGTGAGTCGGAGGACGAGCAGTACTTC
CAISESEDEQYF
>many|TRBV20-1|-|16|TRBJ2-2
TGCAGTGCTAGAAGGGTCAGGGCGGCGAGGACCGGGGAGCTGTTTTTT
CSARRVRAARTGELFF
>many|TRBV4-1|TRBD2|17|TRBJ2-3
TGCGCCAGCAGCCAAGTGGGTAGCGGGAGTCTCGCAGATACGCAGTATTTT
CASSQVGSGSLADTQYF
>few|TRBV7-8|-|15|TRBJ1-2
TGTGCCAGCAGCTCCTTTGAGGGCATCAACTATGGCTACACCTTC
CASSSFEGINYGYTF
>many|TRBV20-1|TRBD1|15|TRBJ1-5
TGCAGTGCTAGCCCTGGGACAGGGGCCGCACAGCCCCAGCATTTT
CSASPGTGAAQPQHF
>many|TRBV11-2|TRBD1|15|TRBJ1-5
TGTGCCAGCGAGTGGGCACAGGGGGTCAACCAGCCCCAGCATTTT
CASEWAQGVNQPQHF
>many|TRBV11-1|TRBD1|15|TRBJ2-2
TGTGCCAGCAGATTACGGACAGGGAACACCGGGGAGCTGTTTTTT
CASRLRTGNTGELFF
>many|TRBV27|TRBD2|15|TRBJ2-1
TGTGCCAGCACCCCAGGGACTAGCGGTGGGAATGAGCAGTTCTTC
CASTPGTSGGNEQFF
>many|TRBV12-3/TRBV12-4|-|14|TRBJ1-1
TGTGCCAGCAGTGTGGGGGCTAGGAACACTGAAGCTTTCTTT
CASSVGARNTEAFF
>many|TRBV5-1|TRBD2|14|TRBJ2-5
TGCGCCAGCAGCCAGGGACCGGGAGGGGAGACCCAGTACTTC
CASSQGPGGETQYF
>-|TRBV28|TRBD2|16|TRBJ2-7
TGTGCCAGCAGTTTTGAGACTAGCGGGGAGACCTATATGCAGTACTTC
CASSFETSGETYMQYF
>many|TRBV18|TRBD2|15|TRBJ2-1
TGTGCCAGCTCACCACCGAGCGGGAACTACAATGAGCAGTTCTTC
CASSPPSGNYNEQFF
>few|TRBV20-1|-|14|TRBJ2-2
TGCAGTGCTAGGGCCATAGTCTACACCGGGGAGCTGTTTTTT
CSARAIVYTGELFF
>many|TRBV2|-|14|TRBJ2-3
TGTGCCAGCAGTGGAATTGGCAAGACAGATACGCAGTATTTT
CASSGIGKTDTQYF
>many|TRBV5-1|-|14|TRBJ1-6
TGCGCCAGCAGCTTGGGTCAGTATAATTCACCCCTCCACTTT
CASSLGQYNSPLHF